This T cell receptor beta chain was retrieved from a study of blood T cell repertoires in COVID-19. Study-level information: Samples came from the United States, Italy and Spain, spanning acute and convalescent COVID-19.

Data came from immunoSEQ multiplex PCR; TCRdb stores just in-frame clones and leaves some out. This table has about 110,000 clones, roughly 80% appearing once. Germline loops: CDR1 MNHNY, CDR2 SVGAGI (reference sequence). CDR3 length: 12 amino acids. V lost 7 bases and J lost 3, with 9 bases in between. This receptor was taken from a man aged 65-85 years with active or convalescent COVID-19. The V and J genes are TRBV6-6 and TRBJ1-1, with D unresolved. Sequencing was carried out using peripheral blood. CDR3 coding DNA: TGTGCCAGCAATCACGGGGACACTGAAGCTTTCTTT. Residues: CASNHGDTEAFF.